A selection of T cell receptor beta chains follows, all from one sample in a study of Ad26.COV2.S vaccination and SARS-CoV-2 variants. Using immunoSEQ multiplex PCR, the repertoire was profiled, and TCRdb retains in-frame clones only, with some absent. The table has about 420,000 clones, around 87% seen once; the top ten hold roughly 4%. The sample was peripheral blood, taken in a trial of Ad26.COV2.S vaccine versus placebo. The receptors originated from a person between 18 and 60 years old who received the Ad26.COV2.S COVID-19 vaccine or a placebo. Both conserved end residues are part of each CDR3. Fields, in order: D gene, J gene, clone size, V gene, CDR3 DNA, CDR3 protein. The D gene is left open where the match is weak. Expanded clones get a size class; other rows say once, few or many, or leave the size out.

>-|TRBJ2-5|-|TRBV7-9
TGTGCCAGCAGCTTAGTGGGACAAGCCCAAGAGACCCAGTACTTC
CASSLVGQAQETQYF
>TRBD1|TRBJ2-2|-|TRBV3-1/TRBV3-2
TGTGCCAGCAGCCAAGATTCCGGATGGCGTCCCGAGACAGGGAAGACCGGGGAGCTGTTTTTT
CASSQDSGWRPETGKTGELFF
>-|TRBJ1-2|-|TRBV15
TGTGCCACCAGCAGAGGCGACAGGAGAGACATCTATGGCTACACCTTC
CATSRGDRRDIYGYTF
>TRBD1|TRBJ2-7|-|TRBV7-6
TGTGCCAGCAGCTTAGCGCCAGGACAGGGTGATGAGCAGTACTTC
CASSLAPGQGDEQYF
>TRBD2|TRBJ2-2|few|TRBV4-1
TGCGCCAGCAGCCAAGTCCGGCTAGCGGGGGTCGCGAACACCGGGGAGCTGTTTTTT
CASSQVRLAGVANTGELFF
>TRBD2|TRBJ2-3|-|TRBV5-1
TGCGCCAGCAGCCCCGGGACTAGCGGAGATACGCAGTATTTT
CASSPGTSGDTQYF
>TRBD2|TRBJ2-3|-|TRBV6-2/TRBV6-3
TGTGCCAGCAGTTACTTAGCGGGGAGCACAGATACGCAGTATTTT
CASSYLAGSTDTQYF
>TRBD1|TRBJ1-4|-|TRBV6-2/TRBV6-3
TGTGCCAGCAGTCCGGCAGGGGGCTATGAAAAACTGTTTTTT
CASSPAGGYEKLFF
>-|TRBJ1-5|-|TRBV11-2
TGTGCCAGCAGCTTAGGTGGACCCTGGCCCAATCAGCCCCAGCATTTT
CASSLGGPWPNQPQHF
>-|TRBJ2-7|-|TRBV12-5
TGTGCTAGTGGTTTGCCTAGGAGGGACTCCCTCCACTCCTACGAGCAGTACTTC
CASGLPRRDSLHSYEQYF
>-|TRBJ1-4|-|TRBV28
TGTGCCAGCCTTGGATGGACTAATGAAAAACTGTTTTTT
CASLGWTNEKLFF
>-|TRBJ2-7|-|TRBV4-1
TGCGCCAGCAGCCAAGTTCGAGGGGCGCAACGCGAGCAGTACTTC
CASSQVRGAQREQYF
>-|TRBJ2-5|-|TRBV7-3
TGTGCCAGCAGCTCTCCATGGTTCTACTTC
CASSSPWFYF
>TRBD1|TRBJ2-5|-|TRBV27
TGTGCCAGCAGTATTGGACAGGGGGCACGAGAGACCCAGTACTTC
CASSIGQGARETQYF
>TRBD2|TRBJ2-1|-|TRBV7-9
TGTGCCAGCAGCTTGGTCAGAAGCGGGGGGCTTGTCTACAATGAGCAGTTCTTC
CASSLVRSGGLVYNEQFF
>TRBD1|TRBJ2-1|-|TRBV7-2
TGTGCCAGCAGCTGGGGACAGGTTAACAATGAGCAGTTCTTC
CASSWGQVNNEQFF
>TRBD2|TRBJ2-3|-|TRBV7-3
TGTGCCAGCAGCCGAGGACTAGCGGGCACAGATACGCAGTATTTT
CASSRGLAGTDTQYF
>-|TRBJ2-2|-|TRBV9
TGTGCCAGCAGCGTTCAGGGGTACGGGGAGCTGTTTTTT
CASSVQGYGELFF
>-|TRBJ1-4|-|TRBV6-2/TRBV6-3
TGTGCCAGCAGTATGGACAGAGATGAAAAACTGTTTTTT
CASSMDRDEKLFF
>-|TRBJ2-7|-|TRBV6-5
TGTGCCAGCACTATTACGGGGGCGGTCGAGCAGTACTTC
CASTITGAVEQYF
>TRBD1|TRBJ2-7|-|TRBV6-2/TRBV6-3
TGTGCCAGCAGCCCCGGGACAGGGAATTACGAGCAGTACTTC
CASSPGTGNYEQYF
>TRBD1|TRBJ1-4|few|TRBV4-3
TGCGCCAGCAGCAGGGACAGCGGGCGTAATGAAAAACTGTTTTTT
CASSRDSGRNEKLFF
>TRBD2|TRBJ2-1|-|TRBV25-1
TGTGCCAGCAGTGAATATCTAGCGGGGAAAAACAATGAGCAGTTCTTC
CASSEYLAGKNNEQFF
>-|TRBJ2-7|-|TRBV7-2
TGTGCCAGCAGCCCCAGCGACCCCTACGAGCAGTACTTC
CASSPSDPYEQYF
>-|TRBJ2-5|-|TRBV11-2
TGTGCCAGCAGCTCGCCCTCAGCCCCGCAAGAGACCCAGTACTTC
CASSSPSAPQETQYF
>TRBD2|TRBJ2-2|-|TRBV4-2
TGTGCCAGCAGCCAAGATCTCGGATTAGCGGGGGCTTTCACCGGGGAGCTGTTTTTT
CASSQDLGLAGAFTGELFF
>-|TRBJ2-1|few|TRBV9
TGTGCCAGCAGCGTAGAAAGGGTCCCCTACAATGAGCAGTTCTTC
CASSVERVPYNEQFF
>-|TRBJ1-1|once|TRBV5-6
TGTGCCAGCAGCCTCCTGACAGGGAACACTGAAGCTTTCTTT
CASSLLTGNTEAFF
>-|TRBJ2-2|-|TRBV2
TGTGCCAGCAGTGCCAAAGGTAGCACCGGGGAGCTGTTTTTT
CASSAKGSTGELFF
>TRBD1|TRBJ2-1|-|TRBV6-2/TRBV6-3
TGTGCCAGCAGTTCTTTTAGGGGACAGGGAATAAGGGAGCAGTTCTTC
CASSSFRGQGIREQFF
>TRBD1|TRBJ2-7|-|TRBV19
TGTGCCAGTAGTTCCCCGGGACAGGGAGTCTACGAGCAGTACTTC
CASSSPGQGVYEQYF
>-|TRBJ2-7|-|TRBV25-1
TGTGCCAGCAGTGAATGGGGGGTGACCCCGCTCTACGAGCAGTACTTC
CASSEWGVTPLYEQYF
>-|TRBJ2-5|-|TRBV4-1
TGCGCCAGCAGCCAAGATGACAGGTTTCAAGAGACCCAGTACTTC
CASSQDDRFQETQYF
>-|TRBJ2-1|-|TRBV11-3
TGTGCCAGCAGCTTAGGTCTGATGAATGAGCAGTTCTTC
CASSLGLMNEQFF
>-|TRBJ1-1|-|TRBV5-4
TGTGCCAGCAGCCTCCTCCGCCAAAGTACTGAAGCTTTCTTT
CASSLLRQSTEAFF
>-|TRBJ2-2|-|TRBV9
TGTGCCAGCAGCGTAAAACTTGGGGAAACAGAGACGAACACCGGGGAGCTGTTTTTT
CASSVKLGETETNTGELFF
>-|TRBJ2-1|-|TRBV9
TGTGCCAGCAGCCCACGGTTAGGTTATGAGCAGTTCTTC
CASSPRLGYEQFF
>TRBD1|TRBJ1-2|once|TRBV5-1
TGCGCCAGCAGCTTACCCGGGCCTCTAAGTAACATTGTGGGGACAGGGTCATCCTATGGCTACACCTTC
CASSLPGPLSNIVGTGSSYGYTF
>TRBD1|TRBJ1-6|-|TRBV10-1
TGCGCCACCTCTTGGGACAGCAATTCACCCCTCCACTTT
CATSWDSNSPLHF
>TRBD1|TRBJ1-2|once|TRBV3-1/TRBV3-2
TGTGCCAGCAGCCGTCACAGGGGAGGCGGGATAAACTATGGCTACACCTTC
CASSRHRGGGINYGYTF
>-|TRBJ2-1|-|TRBV3-1/TRBV3-2
TGTGCCAGCAGCCAGTCCAGGGGGGGGGATGAGCAGTTCTTC
CASSQSRGGDEQFF
>TRBD1|TRBJ2-3|-|TRBV30
TGTGCCTGGAGTTGGGGACAGGGTCTCCTCGATACGCAGTATTTT
CAWSWGQGLLDTQYF
>-|TRBJ2-2|-|TRBV4-3
TGCGCCAGCAGCCAGCGCTCGGGACCGCACACCGGGGAGCTGTTTTTT
CASSQRSGPHTGELFF
>-|TRBJ2-7|-|TRBV4-1
TGCGCCAGCAGCACGGAACCGGGCCGGGGGCAGTACGAGCAGTACTTC
CASSTEPGRGQYEQYF
>-|TRBJ2-3|-|TRBV24-1
TGTGCCACCAGTGATCCCGACAGCCTTAGCACAGATACGCAGTATTTT
CATSDPDSLSTDTQYF
>-|TRBJ1-2|-|TRBV19
TGTGCCAGTAGCAGGACAGATGACAATGCGGGAGGCTACACCTTC
CASSRTDDNAGGYTF
>TRBD1|TRBJ2-7|-|TRBV5-1
TGCGCCAGCAGGGAAAGGACAGGGGAAATGTACGAGCAGTACTTC
CASRERTGEMYEQYF
>-|TRBJ2-2|-|TRBV28
TGTGCCAGCAGTTTAGAGTTAAGGGGGGTCACCGGGGAGCTGTTTTTT
CASSLELRGVTGELFF
>TRBD1|TRBJ2-1|-|TRBV28
TGTGCCAGCAGTGCGGTCCGGGACAGGTACAATGAGCAGTTCTTC
CASSAVRDRYNEQFF
>-|TRBJ1-6|-|TRBV10-1
TGCGCCACCTGTAATGTGCCGGCGACAGTTAAAAATTCACCCCTCCACTTT
CATCNVPATVKNSPLHF